This entry lists 22 T cell receptor beta chains sequenced from one sample in a study of T cell changes during pregnancy in multiple sclerosis. Some clones are missing from TCRdb's copy, which holds only in-frame ones; the method was immunoSEQ multiplex PCR. The table has about 100,000 clones, 94% seen once. The sequencing used peripheral blood, collected before pregnancy. Receptor source: a female donor with multiple sclerosis, enrolled in a pregnancy study.

For the CDR3, the DNA is TGTGCCAGCCAGGACTCTGGCAATCAGCCCCAGCATTTT. It encodes CASQDSGNQPQHF. The chain has TRBV28 and TRBJ1-5; D unclear. The CDR3 spans 13 residues. In germline, CDR1 is MDHEN, CDR2 SYDVKM. Trimming took off 8 bases at V and 2 bases at J, with 10 bases between the two ends.

V usage is TRBV4-3 and J usage is TRBJ2-7; D gene ambiguous. The germline V gene encodes CDR1 LGHNA and CDR2 YSLEER. This CDR3 is 12 amino acids long. Trimming removed 2 bases from V and 4 bases from J, with 6 bases in between. Here the CDR3 DNA reads TGCGCCAGCAGCCAACCAGGTTACGAGCAGTACTTC. Protein: CASSQPGYEQYF.

The genes are TRBV7-9 and TRBJ1-3, with D hard to call. Germline lookup yields CDR1 SEHNR and CDR2 FQNEAQ (reference sequence). The CDR3 contains 11 residues. The V end lost 5 bases, the J end lost 10 bases, and 9 bases lay between the germline ends. The CDR3 DNA reads as TGTGCCAGCAGCCCTGGCCTGACCATATATTTT. Amino acids: CASSPGLTIYF.

The chain couples TRBV28 to TRBJ2-1, with 12 bases aligning to TRBD2. Germline V lookup: CDR1 MDHEN, CDR2 SYDVKM. The CDR3 extends over 15 amino acids. Trimming cost V 5 bases and J 5 bases; bases outside gene matches: 4. CDR3 loop: CASSIRTSGNNEQFF. The CDR3 coding sequence is TGTGCCAGCAGTATACGGACTAGCGGGAACAATGAGCAGTTCTTC.

J is TRBJ2-7 and V is TRBV6-5; TRBD2 is a possible D gene (6 bases). V lost 5 bases and J lost 4, with 15 bases in between. CDR3 length equals 14 residues. The germline gives CDR1 MNHEY, CDR2 SVGAGI. The CDR3 is CASSAGRDLYEQYF. CDR3 bases: TGTGCCAGCAGTGCCGGGCGGGACTTATACGAGCAGTACTTC.

The chain recombines TRBV27 with TRBJ2-3, with 14 positions matching TRBD2. The CDR3 contains 15 residues. Germline CDR1 and CDR2: MNHEY and SMNVEV (reference sequence). V shed 3 bases, J shed 5 bases, and the junction held 1 base outside the gene matches. CDR3 protein: CASSFGTSGRDTQYF. CDR3 coding DNA: TGTGCCAGCAGTTTTGGGACTAGCGGGAGAGATACGCAGTATTTT.

The V and J genes are TRBV7-9 and TRBJ1-2; 9 nucleotides line up with TRBD1. Trimming at V came to 5 bases and at J to 8 bases, leaving 6 bases not matched to a gene. The CDR3 has 13 residues. Germline V gives CDR1 SEHNR, CDR2 FQNEAQ (reference sequence). CDR3 sequence (DNA): TGTGCCAGCAGCATACAGGGGGCTGGGGGCTACACCTTC. Its protein product is CASSIQGAGGYTF.

The chain joins TRBV27 to TRBJ1-4, with TRBD1 matching over 7 bases. The trim removed 8 bases at V and 6 bases at J, leaving 6 bases unmatched. The CDR3 sequence is 13 residues long. Germline V gene sequence: CDR1 MNHEY, CDR2 SMNVEV (reference sequence). CDR3 in DNA: TGTGCCAGCGGTACAGGGACAGATGAAAAACTGTTTTTT. Translated: CASGTGTDEKLFF.

This chain connects TRBV6-1 to TRBJ1-5; 10 nucleotides agree with TRBD1. CDR1 is MNHNS, CDR2 SASEGT, per germline. CDR3 size: 15 residues. The V gene end was trimmed by 4 bases and the J gene end by 6 bases; junction bases not matched to a gene: 6. This CDR3 reads CASSGTGGTGQPQHF. In DNA form, the CDR3 reads TGTGCCAGCAGTGGGACAGGGGGAACGGGTCAGCCCCAGCATTTT.

The V call is TRBV7-9, the J call TRBJ2-1, with 8 bases matching TRBD2. The V and J ends lost 5 bases and 4 bases, in that order; junction bases with no gene match: 10. Germline loops: CDR1 SEHNR, CDR2 FQNEAQ (reference sequence). The CDR3 length is 16 residues. As DNA, the CDR3 is TGTGCCAGCAGCCCCCAGAGCGGGAGTGTTTACAATGAGCAGTTCTTC. It encodes CASSPQSGSVYNEQFF.

The J gene is TRBJ2-5, the V gene TRBV7-8, with 12 positions matching TRBD2. The CDR3 spans 18 residues. Germline V gives CDR1 SGHVS, CDR2 FQNEAQ. V shed 4 bases, J shed 0 bases, and the junction held 9 bases outside the gene matches. The CDR3 spells CASSSYRTSGTYQETQYF. The DNA of the CDR3 is TGTGCCAGCAGCTCATACCGGACTAGCGGGACGTACCAAGAGACCCAGTACTTC.

This chain connects TRBV11-2 to TRBJ1-1, with D unresolved. V was clipped by 1 base and J by 7 bases, with 7 bases between them. Germline V gives CDR1 SGHAT, CDR2 FQNNGV. The CDR3 loop spans 12 amino acids. DNA for the CDR3: TGTGCCAGCAGCTTAGGGGCAGGTGAAGCTTTCTTT. Amino acid sequence: CASSLGAGEAFF.

The chain employs TRBV7-8 and TRBJ1-5; 9 bases fit TRBD1. V lost 0 bases and J lost 5; bases outside the gene matches: 11. The V gene's germline CDR1 is SGHVS and CDR2 FQNEAQ. The CDR3 has 18 amino acids. Here the CDR3 DNA reads TGTGCCAGCAGCTTAGCGAGTTTAGGGACAGGGCGACATCAGCCCCAGCATTTT. This codes for CASSLASLGTGRHQPQHF.

This rearrangement joins TRBV7-7 to TRBJ1-1, with 9 bases fitting TRBD1. The CDR3 has 13 residues. Looked up from germline, CDR1 is SSHAT and CDR2 is FNYEAQ (reference sequence). The trim removed 5 bases at V and 6 bases at J, leaving 4 bases unmatched. The CDR3 DNA reads as TGTGCCAGCAGCCTTTGGACAGGGGCTGAAGCTTTCTTT. Amino acids: CASSLWTGAEAFF.

Here the CDR3 reads CASSLAGGRGNEQFF. CDR3 in DNA: TGTGCCAGCAGCTTGGCTGGCGGGAGGGGCAATGAGCAGTTCTTC. V is TRBV5-6 and J is TRBJ2-1; 9 bases are shared with TRBD2. CDR3 length: 15 amino acids. Germline V CDR1 and CDR2: SGHDT, YYEEEE. V shed 0 bases, J shed 6 bases, and the junction held 4 bases outside the gene matches.

The chain joins TRBV6-5 to TRBJ2-2, with D possibly being TRBD2 (6 bases). V lost 5 bases, J lost 4 bases, and 14 bases lay in between. Per germline, CDR1 MNHEY and CDR2 SVGAGI. The CDR3 loop spans 15 amino acids. DNA of the CDR3: TGTGCCAGCAGTAACCGGGACGGGGGCACCGGGGAGCTGTTTTTT. This codes for CASSNRDGGTGELFF.

V is TRBV5-1 and J is TRBJ2-1, with D possibly being TRBD2 (5 bases). Trimming took off 6 bases at V and 9 bases at J, with 10 bases between the two ends. The germline V gene encodes CDR1 SGHRS and CDR2 YFSETQ. This CDR3 is built from 11 residues. CDR3 coding DNA: TGCGCCAGCACCTTTGGAGGTGAGCAGTTCTTC. The encoded protein is CASTFGGEQFF.

The chain combines TRBV5-4 with TRBJ1-2, with TRBD1 as a possible D gene (6 bases). V gave up 2 bases and J gave up 3 bases, with 11 bases separating them. The CDR3 covers 14 residues. Germline V gene sequence: CDR1 SGHNT, CDR2 YYREEE (reference sequence). The CDR3 sequence is CASSLYREDYGYTF. The DNA for the CDR3 is TGTGCCAGCAGCTTATACAGGGAAGACTATGGCTACACCTTC.

This sequence joins TRBV4-1 and TRBJ2-5; no firm D call. CDR1 is MGHRA, CDR2 YSYEKL, per germline. The V gene lost 2 bases and the J gene lost 3 bases, with 10 bases spanning the gap. The CDR3 is 14 residues long. CDR3 nucleotide sequence: TGCGCCAGCAGCCAAAATTTGAGGAAAGAGACCCAGTACTTC. Its translation is CASSQNLRKETQYF.

The V gene is TRBV5-1, the J gene TRBJ2-1, with TRBD1 matching 7 bases. V lost 2 bases, J lost 8 bases, and 4 bases stayed unmatched. Germline values: CDR1 SGHRS, CDR2 YFSETQ. This CDR3 is built from 13 residues. The CDR3 loop reads CASSFARGYEQFF. In nucleotides, the CDR3 is TGCGCCAGCAGCTTCGCCAGGGGGTATGAGCAGTTCTTC.

The rearrangement links TRBV27 to TRBJ1-1; TRBD1 is a possible D gene (6 bases). Trimming left V 5 bases short and J 6 bases short, with 19 bases between. Germline V gene sequence: CDR1 MNHEY, CDR2 SMNVEV (reference sequence). This CDR3 region has 15 residues. The CDR3 nucleotides read TGTGCCAGCAGTCACCGGGGGGGGGCGCGGGCTGAAGCTTTCTTT. Translation gives CASSHRGGARAEAFF.

The CDR3 here is CASSEPYGTGGTDTQYF. The CDR3 DNA reads TGTGCCAGCAGTGAACCCTATGGGACAGGGGGCACAGATACGCAGTATTTT. The V gene is TRBV25-1, the J gene TRBJ2-3, with 10 bases fitting TRBD1. CDR3 length: 17 residues. Germline V lookup: CDR1 MGHDK, CDR2 SYGVNS. Trimming at V came to 2 bases and at J to 1 base, leaving 6 bases not matched to a gene.